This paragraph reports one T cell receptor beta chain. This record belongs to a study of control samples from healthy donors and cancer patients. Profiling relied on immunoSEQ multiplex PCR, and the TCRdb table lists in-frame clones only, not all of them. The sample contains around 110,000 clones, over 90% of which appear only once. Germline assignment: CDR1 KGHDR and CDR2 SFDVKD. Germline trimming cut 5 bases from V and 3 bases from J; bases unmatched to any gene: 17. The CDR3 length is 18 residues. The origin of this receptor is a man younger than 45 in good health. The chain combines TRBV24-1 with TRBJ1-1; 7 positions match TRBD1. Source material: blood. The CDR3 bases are TGTGCCACCAGTGGGGGACGACCGGAGACAGGGCAAGACACTGAAGCTTTCTTT. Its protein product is CATSGGRPETGQDTEAFF.